This passage covers 6 T cell receptor beta chains from one sample sequenced in a study of blood T cells in healthy people across ages. The authors ran a second PCR of 7 to 11 cycles using a sample-barcoded 5' primer and a J-beta primer mix. Using its own MiXCR run on the 5' RACE reads, TCRdb lists one record per CDR3 protein. The table lists 600,000 to 1,000,000 distinct CDR3 sequences, 58% of them singletons. Sequenced input: blood. All receptors derive from a man aged 30-40 years in good health.

For the CDR3, the DNA is TGTGCCAGCCGGGGGGGCGAAGGTACAGATACGCAGTATTTT. Translating it yields CASRGGEGTDTQYF. The chain uses TRBV9 and TRBJ2-3; 8 bases are a match to TRBD2. With V trimmed by 7 bases and J by 3 bases, 7 bases remained unmatched. The germline V gene encodes CDR1 SGDLS and CDR2 YYNGEE. The CDR3 is 14 residues long.

V is TRBV24-1 and J is TRBJ2-1, with 10 positions matching TRBD2. The CDR3 extends over 17 amino acids. CDR1 is KGHDR and CDR2 is SFDVKD in the germline V gene. The trim removed 5 bases at V and 8 bases at J, leaving 14 bases unmatched. CDR3 amino acids: CATSGPPASGSSYEQFF. The DNA for the CDR3 is TGTGCCACCAGTGGACCCCCGGCTAGCGGGAGTTCCTATGAGCAGTTCTTC.

The rearrangement joins TRBV3-1 to TRBJ2-1; D is unclear. This CDR3 spans 14 amino acids. CDR1 is LGHDT and CDR2 is YNNKEL in the germline V gene (reference sequence). The germline V and J ends were trimmed by 0 bases and 5 bases, with 8 bases remaining between them. CDR3 sequence reads: CASSQEVRDNEQFF. CDR3 bases: TGTGCCAGCAGCCAAGAAGTACGAGACAATGAGCAGTTCTTC.

This clonotype was seen only once. This chain links TRBV9 with TRBJ2-3; D gene ambiguous. CDR3 length: 12 amino acids. The germline CDR1 and CDR2 sequences are SGDLS and YYNGEE. V was pared by 7 bases and J by 5 bases, with 11 bases between. CDR3 sequence (DNA): TGTGCCAGCGGGTCTTTCGGAGATACGCAGTATTTT. It encodes CASGSFGDTQYF.

The V gene is TRBV7-9, the J gene TRBJ1-2; no reliable D call. Trimming removed 11 bases at V and 6 bases at J, with 16 bases between. CDR3 length: 12 amino acids. Germline loops: CDR1 SEHNR, CDR2 FQNEAQ (reference sequence). CDR3 DNA sequence: TGTGCCGAATCGTCCCGGGGAAATGGCTACACCTTC. Translated: CAESSRGNGYTF.

The chain couples TRBV28 to TRBJ2-1; a possible D gene is TRBD2 (5 bases). The CDR3 totals 13 residues. Germline V gene sequence: CDR1 MDHEN, CDR2 SYDVKM. V was shortened by 4 bases and J by 9 bases, with 13 bases between the two germline ends. The CDR3 bases are TGTGCCAGCAGTTCCGGACTCCCCACTGAGCAGTTCTTC. It yields the protein CASSSGLPTEQFF.